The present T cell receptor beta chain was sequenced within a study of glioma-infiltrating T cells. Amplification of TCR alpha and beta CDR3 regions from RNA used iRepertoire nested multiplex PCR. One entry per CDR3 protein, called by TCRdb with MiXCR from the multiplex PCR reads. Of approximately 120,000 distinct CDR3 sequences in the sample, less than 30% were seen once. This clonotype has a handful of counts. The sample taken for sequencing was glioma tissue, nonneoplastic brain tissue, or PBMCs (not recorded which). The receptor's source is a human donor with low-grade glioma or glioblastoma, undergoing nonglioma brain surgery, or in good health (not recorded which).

CDR3 sequence: CASRQGAAGNEQYF. The CDR3 nucleotides read TGTGCCAGCAGGCAGGGGGCGGCTGGGAACGAGCAGTACTTC. The chain carries TRBV18 and TRBJ2-7; 8 bases are a match to TRBD1. This CDR3 spans 14 amino acids. The trim removed 8 bases at V and 5 bases at J, leaving 11 bases unmatched. The germline CDR1 and CDR2 sequences are KGHSH and LQKENI.